The clone carrying this T cell receptor (beta chain) was seen a single time. The data stem from a study of PD-L1 blockade in urothelial cancer. Overall study: Every 3 weeks, patients received intravenous atezolizumab 1,200 mg, beginning 2014.

This sample's time point: pretreatment peripheral blood. The V and J ends lost 8 bases and 0 bases, in that order; junction bases with no gene match: 5. The CDR3 runs 14 residues. Germline V gene lookup returns CDR1 SEHNR and CDR2 FQNEAQ (reference sequence). Generated by immunoSEQ multiplex PCR, the TCRdb table keeps only in-frame clones and is missing some. The sample records about 47,000 clones, more than 75% being singletons. This chain joins TRBV7-9 and TRBJ1-1; 8 nucleotides line up with TRBD1. Sequencing was performed on PBMCs, taken around atezolizumab (anti-PD-L1) treatment. This TCR came from a man aged 60 to 69 with urothelial cancer. The CDR3 here is CASGTGTMNTEAFF. CDR3 coding DNA: TGTGCCAGCGGGACAGGAACGATGAACACTGAAGCTTTCTTT.